This T cell receptor (beta chain) emerged from a study of a mutant IDH1 vaccine in newly diagnosed glioma. Sequencing was performed with immunoSEQ multiplex PCR; in TCRdb, only in-frame clones are kept and a portion is missing. The data contain roughly 60,000 clones, about 74% of them singletons. The CDR3 extends over 15 amino acids. The V gene's germline CDR1 is SSHAT and CDR2 FNYEAQ (reference sequence). Specified time point: week 35, safety follow-up. The investigators gave 300 ug of mutant IDH1 20-mer peptide in each vaccine dose, together with topical imiquimod. Regarding this clone: Its cognate antigen is unknown. At one end, the junction sequence differs from germline, possibly due to a read error.

The chain uses TRBV7-7 and TRBJ2-1, with TRBD2 matching 7 bases. The TCR was taken from a man aged 45-65 years with glioma. The source was PBMCs, collected from a glioma patient whose treatment included an IDH1 peptide vaccine. The CDR3 loop is CASSLRLAGDNEQFF. DNA of the CDR3: TGTGCTAGCAGCTTAAGACTAGCTGGCGACAATGAGCAGTTCTTC.